Each of the 7 T cell receptor beta chains below was sequenced from the same sample in a study of immune cell composition in non-small cell lung cancer. The normal lung sample lay at least 3 cm, and maximally far, from the tumour. Here immunoSEQ multiplex PCR was the method, and the copy in TCRdb shows in-frame clones only, minus some. The sample holds more than 15,000 clones; 77% are singletons and the top ten take approximately 10%. This sample also belongs to another study, concerning CD4 T cells in lung cancer.

Sequencing was carried out using non-adjacent lung tissue. The source of these receptors is a human donor with non-small cell lung cancer.

This clone came up a few times. The V call is TRBV28, the J call TRBJ2-1; 9 bases map to TRBD1. This CDR3 has 15 amino acids. Germline-derived CDR1 and CDR2 are MDHEN and SYDVKM. Trimming cost V 3 bases and J 7 bases; bases outside gene matches: 7. This CDR3 is CASSFYRDRVNEQFF. CDR3 in DNA: TGTGCCAGCAGTTTCTACCGGGACAGGGTGAATGAGCAGTTCTTC. Together with reference TRBV28 and TRBJ2-1, the CDR3 gives the full variable domain: DVKVTQSSRYLVKRTGEKVFLECVQDMDHENMFWYRQDPGLGLRLIYFSYDVKMKEKGDIPEGYSVSREKKERFSLILESASTNQTSMYLCASSFYRDRVNEQFFGPGTRLTVL.

CDR3 amino acids: CSATGIYEQYF. CDR3 bases: TGCAGTGCTACGGGCATCTACGAGCAGTACTTC. The chain recombines TRBV20-1 with TRBJ2-7; no reliable D call. Trimming cost V 4 bases and J 3 bases, with 7 bases left between them. The CDR3 is 11 amino acids. CDR1 is DFQATT, CDR2 SNEGSKA, per germline (reference sequence).

This clone was counted between two and nine times. This chain uses TRBV5-6 with TRBJ1-1, with D unclear. The ends were cut back, 1 base at V and 5 bases at J, with 9 bases in the middle. Germline V gene data show CDR1 as SGHDT and CDR2 as YYEEEE. The CDR3 covers 13 residues. CDR3 coding DNA: TGTGCCAGCAGCTTGCCAGCAAGAACTGAAGCTTTCTTT. Translating gives CASSLPARTEAFF.

CDR3 bases: TGTGCCAGCAGCTCCGCAGGGGATACGCAGTATTTT. It codes for CASSSAGDTQYF. The V and J genes are TRBV7-3 and TRBJ2-3; D might be TRBD1 (5 bases). Germline V gene sequence: CDR1 SGHTA, CDR2 FQGTGA. Trimming shortened V by 4 bases and J by 6 bases, and 8 bases separated the two germline ends. CDR3 size: 12 residues.

The rearrangement joins TRBV11-3 to TRBJ2-7, with 8 bases that match TRBD2. The CDR3 sequence is 13 residues long. Germline assignment: CDR1 SGHNT and CDR2 YENEEA. J lost 6 bases, V lost 1 base, and 2 bases had no gene match. In nucleotides, the CDR3 is TGTGCCAGCAGCTTAGCTGCGGGGGGCGAGCAGTACTTC. It yields the protein CASSLAAGGEQYF. Supplemented by reference TRBV11-3 and TRBJ2-7, the full variable domain reads EAGVVQSPRYKIIEKKQPVAFWCNPISGHNTLYWYLQNLGQGPELLIRYENEEAVDDSQLPKDRFSAERLKGVDSTLKIQPAELGDSAVYLCASSLAAGGEQYFGPGTRLTVT.

V gene TRBV27 combines with J gene TRBJ1-4; D is perhaps TRBD1 (5 bases). CDR1 is MNHEY, CDR2 SMNVEV, per germline (reference sequence). Trimming shortened V by 2 bases and J by 8 bases, and 12 bases separated the two germline ends. This CDR3 spans 14 amino acids. The CDR3 nucleotides read TGTGCCAGCAGTTTAGGGACGGCGGGGGAAAAACTGTTTTTT. Translation gives CASSLGTAGEKLFF.

This clone was picked up a small number of times. The V gene is TRBV9, the J gene TRBJ1-2; D may be TRBD1 (5 bases). V was clipped by 3 bases and J by 5 bases, with 14 bases between them. The germline V gene has CDR1 SGDLS and CDR2 YYNGEE. The length of the CDR3 is 14 residues. The CDR3 loop is CASSDPDRPYGYTF. As DNA, the CDR3 is TGTGCCAGCAGCGACCCCGACAGACCATATGGCTACACCTTC. Based on the CDR3 plus reference TRBV9 and TRBJ1-2, the full variable domain is DSGVTQTPKHLITATGQRVTLRCSPRSGDLSVYWYQQSLDQGLQFLIQYYNGEERAKGNILERFSAQQFPDLHSELNLSSLELGDSALYFCASSDPDRPYGYTFGSGTRLTVV.